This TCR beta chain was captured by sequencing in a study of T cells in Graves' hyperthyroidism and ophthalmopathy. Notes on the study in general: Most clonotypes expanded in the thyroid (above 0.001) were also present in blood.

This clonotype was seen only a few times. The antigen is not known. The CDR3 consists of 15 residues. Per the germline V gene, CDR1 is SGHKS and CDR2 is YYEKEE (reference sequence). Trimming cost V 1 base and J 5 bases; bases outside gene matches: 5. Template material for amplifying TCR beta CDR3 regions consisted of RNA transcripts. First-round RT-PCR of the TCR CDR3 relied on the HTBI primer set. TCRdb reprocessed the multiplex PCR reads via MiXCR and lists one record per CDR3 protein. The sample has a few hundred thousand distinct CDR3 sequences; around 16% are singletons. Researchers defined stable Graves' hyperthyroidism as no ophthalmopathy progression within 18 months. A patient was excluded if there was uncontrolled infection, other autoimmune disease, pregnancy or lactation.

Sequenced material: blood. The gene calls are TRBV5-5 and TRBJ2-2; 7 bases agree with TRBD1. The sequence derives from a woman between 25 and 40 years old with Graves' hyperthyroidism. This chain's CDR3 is CASSLSGTETGELFF. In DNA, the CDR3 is TGTGCCAGCAGCTTGTCCGGGACAGAGACCGGGGAGCTGTTTTTT.